This TCR beta chain derives from a study of human CD8 memory T cell subsets. Study-wide results and caveats: Chao1 estimates suggested stem-like memory T cells exceeded precursor exhausted T cells in diversity. When compared with each other, stem-like memory and precursor exhausted T cell repertoires showed minimal overlap.

A UMI-labeled 5' RACE approach was the method that produced the TCR beta libraries. From its re-call of the 5' RACE reads, TCRdb lists each CDR3 protein once, without DNA. The table lists roughly 4,800 distinct CDR3 sequences. Buffy coats from healthy donors yielded the PBMC. The CDR3 is 14 amino acids. Germline V gene data show CDR1 as GTSNPN and CDR2 as SVGIG (reference sequence). To note about this clonotype: Its antigen is as yet unknown.

The sequence was obtained from a human donor in good health. The sample taken for sequencing was CD8+ effector memory T cells (TEM) sorted from PBMCs. Subset of the sample: effector memory CD8 T cells, CCR7- CD45RO+ CD95+. V gene TRBV30 combines with J gene TRBJ1-1; TCRdb's assignment of TRBD1 cannot be checked, as there is no DNA. The CDR3 is CAWSPPESGTEAFF.